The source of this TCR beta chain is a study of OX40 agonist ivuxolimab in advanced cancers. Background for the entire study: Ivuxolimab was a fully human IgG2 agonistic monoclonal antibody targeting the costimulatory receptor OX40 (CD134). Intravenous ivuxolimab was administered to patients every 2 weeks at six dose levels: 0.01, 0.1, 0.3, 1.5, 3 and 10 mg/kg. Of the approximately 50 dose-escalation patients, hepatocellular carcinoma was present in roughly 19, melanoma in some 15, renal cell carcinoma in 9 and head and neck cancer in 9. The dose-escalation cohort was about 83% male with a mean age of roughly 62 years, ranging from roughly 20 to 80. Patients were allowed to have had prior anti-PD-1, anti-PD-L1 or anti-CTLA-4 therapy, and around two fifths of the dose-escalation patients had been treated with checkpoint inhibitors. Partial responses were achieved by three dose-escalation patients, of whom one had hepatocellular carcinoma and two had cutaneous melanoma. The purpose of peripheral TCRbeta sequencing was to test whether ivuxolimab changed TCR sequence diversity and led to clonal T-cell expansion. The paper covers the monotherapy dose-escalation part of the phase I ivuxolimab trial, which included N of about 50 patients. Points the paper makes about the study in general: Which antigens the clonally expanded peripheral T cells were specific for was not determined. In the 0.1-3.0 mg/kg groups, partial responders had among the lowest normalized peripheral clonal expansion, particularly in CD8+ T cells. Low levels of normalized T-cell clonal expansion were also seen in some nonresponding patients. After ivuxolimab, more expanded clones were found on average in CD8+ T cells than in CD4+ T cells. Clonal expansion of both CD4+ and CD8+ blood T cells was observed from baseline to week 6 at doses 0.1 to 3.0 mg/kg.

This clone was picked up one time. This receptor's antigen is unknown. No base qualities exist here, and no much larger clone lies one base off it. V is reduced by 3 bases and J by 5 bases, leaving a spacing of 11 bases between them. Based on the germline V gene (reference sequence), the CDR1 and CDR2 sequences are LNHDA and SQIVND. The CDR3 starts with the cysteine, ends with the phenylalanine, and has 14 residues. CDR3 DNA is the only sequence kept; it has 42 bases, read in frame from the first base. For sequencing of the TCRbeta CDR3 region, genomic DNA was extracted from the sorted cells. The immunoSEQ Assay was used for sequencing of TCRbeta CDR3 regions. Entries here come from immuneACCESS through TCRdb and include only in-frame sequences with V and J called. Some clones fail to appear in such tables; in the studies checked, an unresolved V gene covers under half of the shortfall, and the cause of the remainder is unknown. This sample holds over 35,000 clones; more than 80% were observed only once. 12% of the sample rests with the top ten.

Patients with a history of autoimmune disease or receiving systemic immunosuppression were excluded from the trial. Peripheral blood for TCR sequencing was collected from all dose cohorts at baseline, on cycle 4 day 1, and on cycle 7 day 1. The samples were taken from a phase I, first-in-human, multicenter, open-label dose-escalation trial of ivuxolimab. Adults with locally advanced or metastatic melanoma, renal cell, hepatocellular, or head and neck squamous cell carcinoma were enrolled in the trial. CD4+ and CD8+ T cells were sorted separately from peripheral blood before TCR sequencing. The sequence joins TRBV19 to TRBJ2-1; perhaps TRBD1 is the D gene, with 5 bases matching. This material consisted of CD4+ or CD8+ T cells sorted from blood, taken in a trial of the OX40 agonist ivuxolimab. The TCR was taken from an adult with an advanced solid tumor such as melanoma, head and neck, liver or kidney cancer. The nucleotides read TGTGCCAGTAGTATGTTGGTCAGGGACAATGAGCAGTTCTTC. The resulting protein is CASSMLVRDNEQFF. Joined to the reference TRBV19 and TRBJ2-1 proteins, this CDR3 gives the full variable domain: DGGITQSPKYLFRKEGQNVTLSCEQNLNHDAMYWYRQDPGQGLRLIYYSQIVNDFQKGDIAEGYSVSREKKESFPLTVTSAQKNPTAFYLCASSMLVRDNEQFFGPGTRLTVL.